Listed here is a single TCR beta chain. This specimen comes from a study of long-term antiretroviral therapy in people with HIV. The CDR3 is made up of 11 amino acids. The germline V and J ends were trimmed by 3 bases and 5 bases, with 4 bases remaining between them. Germline loops: CDR1 LNHDA, CDR2 SQIVND (reference sequence). The libraries were made with immunoSEQ v3.0 at survey level. The method was immunoSEQ multiplex PCR; TCRdb's version includes in-frame clones alone and lacks a portion of them. The repertoire holds about 39,000 clones, with 86% as singletons. The sample in question was unsorted PBMCs, obtained just before starting antiretroviral therapy. The receptor comes from a woman aged 18-29 years with HIV. This chain links TRBV19 with TRBJ2-5; D gene unclear. CDR3 DNA: TGTGCCAGTAGTATGGGGGAGACCCAGTACTTC. Protein product: CASSMGETQYF.